The 29 T cell receptor beta chains given below trace back to one sample, sequenced in a study of CXCR3-negative and CXCR3-positive naive CD8 T cells. 5' RACE with UMI labels generated the TRB cDNA libraries. TCRdb reanalyzed the 5' RACE reads, giving one entry per CDR3 protein sequence and no DNA. This sample's clone table lists some 130,000 distinct CDR3 sequences. The sequenced sample consisted of naive CXCR3- CD8+ T cells from blood. Subset reported: CD45RO-CCR7+CD27+CD95- naive CD8+ T cells lacking CXCR3 (TNR3-). Receptor source: a human donor in good health. Some clones in this sample may be carry-over from other donors' samples.

The chain uses TRBV4-3 and TRBJ1-2; TCRdb lists TRBD1, though no DNA is available to test this call. Germline V CDR1 and CDR2: LGHNA, YSLEER. CDR3 length: 15 amino acids. This CDR3 reads CASSQDRAGGYGYTF.

CDR3 residues: CASSQDPGGYNEQFF. The rearrangement joins TRBV3-1 to TRBJ2-1; the TRBD1 assignment by TCRdb is unverifiable without DNA. Germline CDR1 reads LGHDT; CDR2 reads YNNKEL (reference sequence). CDR3 length: 15 residues.

This chain's CDR3 is CASSSGTFGQGTGELFF. The V call is TRBV19, the J call TRBJ2-2; TCRdb's D call of TRBD1 is untestable without DNA. The CDR3 loop spans 17 amino acids. Germline V lookup: CDR1 LNHDA, CDR2 SQIVND (reference sequence). Based on the CDR3 plus reference TRBV19 and TRBJ2-2, the full variable domain is DGGITQSPKYLFRKEGQNVTLSCEQNLNHDAMYWYRQDPGQGLRLIYYSQIVNDFQKGDIAEGYSVSREKKESFPLTVTSAQKNPTAFYLCASSSGTFGQGTGELFFGEGSRLTVL.

The V gene is TRBV12-3 or TRBV12-4, the J gene TRBJ2-1; TCRdb's D gene call, TRBD2, goes unchecked for lack of DNA. CDR3 length equals 20 residues. The CDR3 here is CASRYSGTSGTNPHYNEQFF.

This chain joins TRBV11-3 and TRBJ1-1; TCRdb proposes TRBD1, but this gene call is untestable without DNA. The CDR3 has 13 amino acids. In germline, CDR1 is SGHNT, CDR2 YENEEA. CDR3 sequence: CASSLDLPDEAFF.

V and J are TRBV29-1 and TRBJ2-7; checking the TCRdb D call of TRBD1 is not possible without DNA. Germline CDR1 SQVTM, CDR2 ANQGSEA. The CDR3 is 11 residues long. CDR3 sequence: CSAQGTLEQYF.

The J gene is TRBJ2-5, the V gene TRBV29-1. Germline-derived CDR1 and CDR2 are SQVTM and ANQGSEA. The CDR3 covers 13 residues. The CDR3 loop is CSVVETLQETQYF.

The rearrangement joins TRBV29-1 to TRBJ1-2; the D call from TCRdb, TRBD1, cannot be confirmed without DNA. Germline V gene sequence: CDR1 SQVTM, CDR2 ANQGSEA. The length of the CDR3 is 13 residues. CDR3 loop: CSVEGGDVYGYTF.

The V and J genes are TRBV4-1 and TRBJ2-2; TCRdb calls TRBD1, which cannot be checked without DNA. Germline V CDR1 and CDR2: MGHRA, YSYEKL. There are 18 residues in the CDR3. Here the CDR3 reads CASSHGTGGTYFTGELFF.

J is TRBJ1-2 and V is TRBV7-9; absent DNA, TCRdb's TRBD1 call cannot be checked. The CDR3 is 14 residues long. Germline V CDR1 and CDR2: SEHNR, FQNEAQ (reference sequence). CDR3 in amino acids: CASSNGQANYGYTF.

The V gene is TRBV7-9, the J gene TRBJ2-5; TCRdb reports TRBD2, a call that lacks DNA to check it against. This CDR3 comprises 14 residues. The germline V gene has CDR1 SEHNR and CDR2 FQNEAQ (reference sequence). The CDR3: CASSLVEGRETQYF.

V and J are TRBV28 and TRBJ2-7; checking the TCRdb D call of TRBD1 is not possible without DNA. This CDR3 comprises 14 residues. Germline-derived CDR1 and CDR2 are MDHEN and SYDVKM. CDR3 protein: CASRSPGQVYEQYF.

The chain uses TRBV14 and TRBJ2-1; the D gene TCRdb calls, TRBD1, cannot be checked with no DNA. The CDR3 covers 18 residues. Germline values: CDR1 SGHDN, CDR2 FVKESK. The CDR3 here is CASSQGVFLTEVYNEQFF.

J is TRBJ2-3 and V is TRBV7-2; TCRdb reports TRBD2, a call that lacks DNA to check it against. The CDR3 has 17 amino acids. The germline V gene encodes CDR1 SGHTA and CDR2 FQGNSA. The CDR3: CASSLGGLRARTDTQYF.

The V call is TRBV15, the J call TRBJ2-2; the D call of TRBD2 rests on TCRdb alone, since no DNA is present to check it. Germline CDR1 reads LNHNV; CDR2 reads YYDKDF (reference sequence). The CDR3 runs to 16 residues. CDR3 region: CATSRDSWESNGELFF.

The chain employs TRBV27 and TRBJ2-7; the TCRdb call, TRBD1, lacks DNA for checking. Germline V gene lookup returns CDR1 MNHEY and CDR2 SMNVEV (reference sequence). CDR3 length: 15 amino acids. CDR3 region: CASSLHLAGGYEQYF.

The gene calls are TRBV30 and TRBJ1-5; TCRdb's D call of TRBD1 is untestable without DNA. The germline V gene has CDR1 GTSNPN and CDR2 SVGIG (reference sequence). This CDR3 has 14 residues. The CDR3 reads CAWSTGQGDQPQHF.

The chain is built from TRBV4-1 and TRBJ1-5; TCRdb's assignment of TRBD1 cannot be checked, as there is no DNA. The V gene's germline CDR1 is MGHRA and CDR2 YSYEKL. The CDR3 runs to 15 residues. The CDR3 is CASSLAGTDNQPQHF.

The chain joins TRBV6-5 to TRBJ2-7; TCRdb outputs TRBD1, but without DNA this stays unchecked. This CDR3 region has 15 residues. Germline values: CDR1 MNHEY, CDR2 SVGAGI. The CDR3: CASSPGQVPHYEQYF.

The V gene is TRBV12-3 or TRBV12-4, the J gene TRBJ2-7; TCRdb outputs TRBD1, but without DNA this stays unchecked. There are 14 residues in the CDR3. The CDR3 spells CASSFSGVPREQYF.

The chain uses TRBV7-3 and TRBJ2-3; checking the TCRdb D call of TRBD2 is not possible without DNA. Germline assignment: CDR1 SGHTA and CDR2 FQGTGA. The CDR3 sequence is 15 residues long. CDR3 protein: CASSFTAGVEDTQYF.

The chain carries TRBV7-6 and TRBJ2-7; TCRdb gives TRBD1 as the D gene, but with no DNA this cannot be confirmed. Per germline, CDR1 SGHVS and CDR2 FNYEAQ. The CDR3 has 17 amino acids. CDR3 amino acids: CASSLEGRGTGSYEQYF. Variable domain in full (rest from reference TRBV7-6 and TRBJ2-7): GAGVSQSPRYKVTKRGQDVALRCDPISGHVSLYWYRQALGQGPEFLTYFNYEAQQDKSGLPNDRFSAERPEGSISTLTIQRTEQRDSAMYRCASSLEGRGTGSYEQYFGPGTRLTVT.

The V gene is TRBV15, the J gene TRBJ1-5. The germline V gene has CDR1 LNHNV and CDR2 YYDKDF (reference sequence). The CDR3 extends over 13 amino acids. This CDR3 is CATSRQDSRPQHF.

The V call is TRBV6-1, the J call TRBJ2-3; lacking DNA, the TRBD1 call made by TCRdb goes unchecked. This CDR3 has 16 amino acids. Germline values: CDR1 MNHNS, CDR2 SASEGT. CDR3 protein: CASSEERGPLGDTQYF.

V gene TRBV5-1 combines with J gene TRBJ2-1; absent DNA, TCRdb's TRBD1 call cannot be checked. The CDR3 is made up of 14 amino acids. Germline CDR1 SGHRS, CDR2 YFSETQ. CDR3 sequence: CASSDRQGVNEQFF.

The chain combines TRBV9 with TRBJ2-7; with no DNA, the TCRdb D assignment of TRBD1 cannot be verified. The CDR3 covers 13 residues. Germline CDR1 is SGDLS and CDR2 is YYNGEE. CDR3 amino acids: CASSVAGGTEQYF.

The chain has TRBV5-1 and TRBJ2-1; there is no DNA to check the TCRdb D call of TRBD1. Looked up from germline, CDR1 is SGHRS and CDR2 is YFSETQ. The CDR3 extends over 14 amino acids. The CDR3 loop is CASAAGLGRNEQFF.

The chain couples TRBV14 to TRBJ2-7; without DNA, the TCRdb call of TRBD2 cannot be checked. The germline V gene encodes CDR1 SGHDN and CDR2 FVKESK. The CDR3 is made up of 16 amino acids. CDR3 region: CASSQEAAMGLYEQYF.

The chain recombines TRBV14 with TRBJ2-4. The CDR3 length is 12 residues. Per the germline V gene, CDR1 is SGHDN and CDR2 is FVKESK. CDR3 protein: CASRVGKNIQYF. The full variable domain, with the rest looked up from reference TRBV14 and TRBJ2-4, is EAGVTQFPSHSVIEKGQTVTLRCDPISGHDNLYWYRRVMGKEIKFLLHFVKESKQDESGMPNNRFLAERTGGTYSTLKVQPAELEDSGVYFCASRVGKNIQYFGAGTRLSVL.